This TCR beta chain originates from a study of T cell changes during pregnancy in multiple sclerosis. This clone was picked up one time. Profiling relied on immunoSEQ multiplex PCR, and the TCRdb table lists in-frame clones only, not all of them. The repertoire holds tens of thousands of clones, with 86% as singletons. The junction had 7 bases not matched to a gene; V was cut back by 5 bases and J by 0 bases. The germline CDR1 and CDR2 sequences are SEHNR and FQNEAQ (reference sequence). This CDR3 has 16 residues. The sample was CD8+ T cells from peripheral blood mononuclear cells, taken in the first trimester of pregnancy. This clonotype was sampled from a female donor in good health, enrolled as a control in a pregnancy study. The chain links TRBV7-9 to TRBJ2-1; 7 bases align to TRBD1. The CDR3 region is CASSGYRGSSYNEQFF. As DNA, the CDR3 is TGTGCCAGCAGCGGCTACAGGGGTAGCTCCTACAATGAGCAGTTCTTC.